What follows describes a single TCR beta chain. These data belong to a study of long-term antiretroviral therapy in people with HIV. Survey-level resolution applied to immunoSEQ assay v3.0. Only in-frame clones appear in the TCRdb table, and some are missing; sequencing was by immunoSEQ multiplex PCR. The data contain some 12,000 clones, around 88% of them singletons. V lost 4 bases and J 1 base, leaving 16 bases between the germline ends. The CDR3 spans 16 residues. CDR1 and CDR2 (germline): MGHRA, YSYEKL. The chain is built from TRBV4-1 and TRBJ1-1, with D perhaps matching TRBD1 (5 bases). The starting material was unsorted PBMCs, obtained 0.2 years before starting antiretroviral therapy. The sequence derives from a woman aged 40 to 50 with HIV. The CDR3 protein is CASSPSHEGTNTEAFF. As DNA, the CDR3 is TGCGCCAGCAGCCCTTCCCACGAGGGGACGAACACTGAAGCTTTCTTT.